The clone carrying this T cell receptor beta chain was counted between two and nine times. The antigen remains undetermined. Germline-derived CDR1 and CDR2 are SNHLY and FYNNEI. V shed 3 bases and J 4 bases; nucleotides not matched to a gene: 3. The CDR3 length is 15 residues. One entry per CDR3 protein results from TCRdb running MiXCR on the reads. The sample lists hundreds of thousands of distinct CDR3 sequences, about 17% occurring once. The data are from a study of T cell repertoires in cytomegalovirus infection. About the study: Public signatures in TCR beta pointed to CMV infection and matching HLA type. General study findings and limits: Clonotype analysis showed dominance of the ex vivo response by HLA-C-restricted CMV-specific TCR beta clonotypes. Summed frequency of shared TCR beta families picked out CMV carriers who also had the relevant HLA.

V usage is TRBV2 and J usage is TRBJ1-4; 9 nucleotides match TRBD1. The sample taken for sequencing was PBMCs. The receptor was derived from a human donor in good health (CMV status not recorded). Some clones in this sample may be carry-over from other donors' samples. CDR3 bases: TGTGCCAGCAGTGACCGGGACAGGGTTAATGAAAAACTGTTTTTT. Encoded protein: CASSDRDRVNEKLFF.